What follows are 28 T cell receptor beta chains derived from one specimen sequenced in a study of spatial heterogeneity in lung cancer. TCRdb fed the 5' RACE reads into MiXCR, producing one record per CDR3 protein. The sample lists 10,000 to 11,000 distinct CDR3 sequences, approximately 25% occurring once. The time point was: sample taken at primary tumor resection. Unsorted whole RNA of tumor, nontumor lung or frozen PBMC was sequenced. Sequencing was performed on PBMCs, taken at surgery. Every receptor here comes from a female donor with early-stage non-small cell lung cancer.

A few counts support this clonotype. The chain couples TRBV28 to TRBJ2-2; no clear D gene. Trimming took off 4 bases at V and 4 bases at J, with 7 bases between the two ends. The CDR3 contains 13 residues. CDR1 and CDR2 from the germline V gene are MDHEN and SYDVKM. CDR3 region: CASSWASTGELFF. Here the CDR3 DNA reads TGTGCCAGCAGTTGGGCTAGCACCGGGGAGCTGTTTTTT.

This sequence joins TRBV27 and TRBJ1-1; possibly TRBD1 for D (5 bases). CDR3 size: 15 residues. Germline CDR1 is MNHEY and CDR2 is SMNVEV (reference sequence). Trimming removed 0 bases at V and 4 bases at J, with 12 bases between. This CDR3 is CASSLSGEWGTEAFF. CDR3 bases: TGTGCCAGCAGTTTATCAGGGGAGTGGGGCACTGAAGCTTTCTTT.

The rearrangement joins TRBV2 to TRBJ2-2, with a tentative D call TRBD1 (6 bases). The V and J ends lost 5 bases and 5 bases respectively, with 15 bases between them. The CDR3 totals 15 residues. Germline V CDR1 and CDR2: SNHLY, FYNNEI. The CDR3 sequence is CASSSQGLETGELFF. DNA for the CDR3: TGTGCCAGCAGTTCACAGGGATTAGAGACCGGGGAGCTGTTTTTT.

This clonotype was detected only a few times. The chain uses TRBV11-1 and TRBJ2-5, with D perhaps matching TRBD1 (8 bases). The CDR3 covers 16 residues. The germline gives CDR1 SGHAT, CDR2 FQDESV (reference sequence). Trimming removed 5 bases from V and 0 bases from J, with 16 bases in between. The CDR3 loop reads CASSPSGTGHQETQYF. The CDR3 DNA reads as TGTGCCAGCAGCCCAAGCGGGACAGGACACCAAGAGACCCAGTACTTC. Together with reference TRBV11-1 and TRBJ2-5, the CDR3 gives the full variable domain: EAEVAQSPRYKITEKSQAVAFWCDPISGHATLYWYRQILGQGPELLVQFQDESVVDDSQLPKDRFSAERLKGVDSTLKIQPAELGDSAMYLCASSPSGTGHQETQYFGPGTRLLVL.

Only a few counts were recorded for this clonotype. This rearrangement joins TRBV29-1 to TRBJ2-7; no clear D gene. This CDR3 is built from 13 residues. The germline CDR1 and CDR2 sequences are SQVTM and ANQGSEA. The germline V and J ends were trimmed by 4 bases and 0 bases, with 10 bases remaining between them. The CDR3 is CSVGPASSYEQYF. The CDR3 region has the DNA TGCAGCGTTGGACCAGCCTCCTCCTACGAGCAGTACTTC.

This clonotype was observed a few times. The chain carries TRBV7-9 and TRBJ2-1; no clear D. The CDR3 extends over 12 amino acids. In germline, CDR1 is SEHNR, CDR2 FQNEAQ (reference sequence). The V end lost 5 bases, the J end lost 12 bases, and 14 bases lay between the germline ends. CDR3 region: CASSPARDVQFF. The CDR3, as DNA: TGTGCCAGCAGCCCCGCCCGCGATGTGCAGTTCTTC.

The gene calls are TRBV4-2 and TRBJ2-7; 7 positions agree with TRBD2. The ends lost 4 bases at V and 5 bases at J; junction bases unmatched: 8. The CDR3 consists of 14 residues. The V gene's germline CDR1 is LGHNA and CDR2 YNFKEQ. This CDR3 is CASSRQTSENEQYF. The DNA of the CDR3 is TGTGCCAGCAGCCGACAAACTAGCGAGAACGAGCAGTACTTC.

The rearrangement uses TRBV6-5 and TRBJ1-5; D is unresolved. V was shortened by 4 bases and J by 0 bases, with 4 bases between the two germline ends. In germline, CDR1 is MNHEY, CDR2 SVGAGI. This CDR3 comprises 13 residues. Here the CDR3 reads CASSFSSNQPQHF. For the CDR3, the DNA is TGTGCCAGCAGTTTCAGTAGCAATCAGCCCCAGCATTTT.

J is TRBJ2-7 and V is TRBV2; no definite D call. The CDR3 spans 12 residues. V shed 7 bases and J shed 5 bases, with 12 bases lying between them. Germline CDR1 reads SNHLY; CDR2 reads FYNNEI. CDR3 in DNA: TGTGCCAGCAAGTTGGGGTCCCACGAGCAGTACTTC. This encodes CASKLGSHEQYF.

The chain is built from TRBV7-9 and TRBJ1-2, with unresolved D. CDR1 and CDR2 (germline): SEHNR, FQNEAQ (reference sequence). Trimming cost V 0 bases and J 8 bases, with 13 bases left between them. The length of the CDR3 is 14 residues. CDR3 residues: CASSLARRVEGYTF. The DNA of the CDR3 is TGTGCCAGCAGCTTAGCGCGGAGGGTGGAGGGCTACACCTTC.

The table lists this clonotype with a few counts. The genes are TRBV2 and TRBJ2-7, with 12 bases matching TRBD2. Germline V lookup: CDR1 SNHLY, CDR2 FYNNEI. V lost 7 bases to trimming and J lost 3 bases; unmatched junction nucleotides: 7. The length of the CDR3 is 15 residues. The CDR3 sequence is CASNLGLAGSYEQYF. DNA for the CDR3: TGTGCCAGCAACTTAGGACTAGCGGGAAGCTACGAGCAGTACTTC.

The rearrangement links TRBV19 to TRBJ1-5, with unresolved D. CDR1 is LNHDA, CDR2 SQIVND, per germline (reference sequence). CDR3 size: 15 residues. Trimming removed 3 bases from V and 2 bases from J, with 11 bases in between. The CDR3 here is CASSIQAGGNQPQHF. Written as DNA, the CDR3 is TGTGCCAGTAGTATTCAGGCTGGGGGCAATCAGCCCCAGCATTTT. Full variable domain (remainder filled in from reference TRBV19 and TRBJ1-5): DGGITQSPKYLFRKEGQNVTLSCEQNLNHDAMYWYRQDPGQGLRLIYYSQIVNDFQKGDIAEGYSVSREKKESFPLTVTSAQKNPTAFYLCASSIQAGGNQPQHFGDGTRLSIL.

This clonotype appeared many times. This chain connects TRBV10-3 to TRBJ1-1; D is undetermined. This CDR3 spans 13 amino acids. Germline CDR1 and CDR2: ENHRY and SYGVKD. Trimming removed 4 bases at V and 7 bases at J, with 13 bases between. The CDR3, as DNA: TGTGCCATCAGTGGGTCCACATCGCGTGAAGCTTTCTTT. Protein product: CAISGSTSREAFF.

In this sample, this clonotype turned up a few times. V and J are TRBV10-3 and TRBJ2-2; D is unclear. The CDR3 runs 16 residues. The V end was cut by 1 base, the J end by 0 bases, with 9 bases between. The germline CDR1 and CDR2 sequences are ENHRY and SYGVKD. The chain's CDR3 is CAISELVDSNTGELFF. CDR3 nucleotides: TGTGCCATCAGTGAGTTGGTAGATTCGAACACCGGGGAGCTGTTTTTT.

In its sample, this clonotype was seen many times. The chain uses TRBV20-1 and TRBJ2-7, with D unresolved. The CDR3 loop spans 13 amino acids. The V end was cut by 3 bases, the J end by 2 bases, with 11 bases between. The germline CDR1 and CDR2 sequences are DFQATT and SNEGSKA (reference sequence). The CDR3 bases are TGCAGTGCTAGCCCTAGTGGCACCTACGAGCAGTACTTC. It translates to CSASPSGTYEQYF.

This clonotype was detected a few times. CDR3 sequence reads: CASTYPGLNDYEQYF. The CDR3 nucleotides read TGTGCCAGCACCTACCCGGGTCTAAATGACTACGAGCAGTACTTC. The chain combines TRBV28 with TRBJ2-7; D not resolved. Germline V lookup: CDR1 MDHEN, CDR2 SYDVKM. Trimming removed 7 bases at V and 3 bases at J, with 19 bases between. The CDR3 totals 15 residues.

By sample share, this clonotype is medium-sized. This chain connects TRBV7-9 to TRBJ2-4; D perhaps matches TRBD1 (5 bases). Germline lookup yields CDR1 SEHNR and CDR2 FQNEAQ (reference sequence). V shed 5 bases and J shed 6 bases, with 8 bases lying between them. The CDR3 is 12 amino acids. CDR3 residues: CASSPQGNIQYF. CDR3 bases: TGTGCCAGCAGCCCGCAGGGAAACATTCAGTACTTC.

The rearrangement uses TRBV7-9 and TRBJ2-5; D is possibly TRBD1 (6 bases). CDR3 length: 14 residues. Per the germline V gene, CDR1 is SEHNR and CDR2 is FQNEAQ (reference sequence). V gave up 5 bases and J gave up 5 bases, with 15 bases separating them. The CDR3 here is CASSPGTTGETQYF. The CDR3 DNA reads TGTGCCAGCAGCCCAGGGACAACGGGGGAGACCCAGTACTTC.

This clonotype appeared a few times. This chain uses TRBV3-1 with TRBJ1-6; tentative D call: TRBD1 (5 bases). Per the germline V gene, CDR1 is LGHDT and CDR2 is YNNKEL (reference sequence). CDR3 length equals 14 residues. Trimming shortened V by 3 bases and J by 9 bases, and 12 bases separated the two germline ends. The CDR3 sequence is CASSQWGNGSPLHF. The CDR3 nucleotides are TGTGCCAGCAGCCAGTGGGGGAATGGTTCACCCCTCCACTTT.

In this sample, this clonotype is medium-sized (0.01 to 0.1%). This CDR3 reads CASSSSGTDPYEQYF. DNA of the CDR3: TGTGCCAGCAGTTCATCCGGGACTGATCCCTACGAGCAGTACTTC. The chain has TRBV28 and TRBJ2-7, with D maybe TRBD2 (6 bases). This CDR3 has 15 amino acids. The ends were cut back, 4 bases at V and 2 bases at J, with 15 bases in the middle. Germline V lookup: CDR1 MDHEN, CDR2 SYDVKM.

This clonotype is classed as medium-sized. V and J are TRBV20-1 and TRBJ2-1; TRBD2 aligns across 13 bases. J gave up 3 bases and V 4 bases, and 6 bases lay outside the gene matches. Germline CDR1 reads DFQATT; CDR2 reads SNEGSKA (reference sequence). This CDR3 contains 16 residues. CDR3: CSATNGLAGDYNEQFF. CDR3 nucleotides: TGCAGTGCTACAAATGGACTAGCGGGAGACTACAATGAGCAGTTCTTC.

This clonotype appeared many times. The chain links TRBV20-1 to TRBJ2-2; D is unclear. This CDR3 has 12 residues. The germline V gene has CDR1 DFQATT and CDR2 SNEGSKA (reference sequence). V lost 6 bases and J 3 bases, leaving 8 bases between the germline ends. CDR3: CSASLDTGELFF. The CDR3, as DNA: TGCAGTGCCTCCCTTGACACCGGGGAGCTGTTTTTT.

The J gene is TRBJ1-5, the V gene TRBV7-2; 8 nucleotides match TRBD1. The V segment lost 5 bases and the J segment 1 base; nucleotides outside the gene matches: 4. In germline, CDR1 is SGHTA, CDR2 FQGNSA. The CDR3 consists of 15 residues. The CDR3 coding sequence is TGTGCCAGCAGCAAACAGGGGGTGAGCAATCAGCCCCAGCATTTT. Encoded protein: CASSKQGVSNQPQHF.

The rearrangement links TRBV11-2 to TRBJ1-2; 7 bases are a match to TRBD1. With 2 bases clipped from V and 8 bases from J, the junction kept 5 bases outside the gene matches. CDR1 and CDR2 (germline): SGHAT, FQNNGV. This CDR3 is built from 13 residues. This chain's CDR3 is CASSLTGAEGYTF. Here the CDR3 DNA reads TGTGCCAGCAGCTTAACAGGGGCGGAAGGCTACACCTTC.

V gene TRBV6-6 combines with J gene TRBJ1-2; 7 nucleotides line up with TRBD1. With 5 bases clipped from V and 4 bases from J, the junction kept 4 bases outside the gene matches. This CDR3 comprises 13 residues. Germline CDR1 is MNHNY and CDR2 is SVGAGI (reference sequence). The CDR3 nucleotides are TGTGCCAGCAGTATGACAGGGATCTATGGCTACACCTTC. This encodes CASSMTGIYGYTF.

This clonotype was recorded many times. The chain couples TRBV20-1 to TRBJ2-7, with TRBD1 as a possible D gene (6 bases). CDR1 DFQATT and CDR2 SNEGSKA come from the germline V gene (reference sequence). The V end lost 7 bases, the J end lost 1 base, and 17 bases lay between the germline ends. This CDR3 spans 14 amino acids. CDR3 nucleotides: TGCAGTGTCGGACAGTTGAGCTATTCCTACGAGCAGTACTTC. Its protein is CSVGQLSYSYEQYF.

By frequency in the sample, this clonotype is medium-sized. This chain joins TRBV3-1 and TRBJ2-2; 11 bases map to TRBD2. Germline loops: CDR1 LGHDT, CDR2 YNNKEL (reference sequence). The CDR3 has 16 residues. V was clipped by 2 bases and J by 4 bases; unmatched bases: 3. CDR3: CASSQRLAGSTGELFF. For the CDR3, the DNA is TGTGCCAGCAGCCAACGACTAGCGGGAAGCACCGGGGAGCTGTTTTTT. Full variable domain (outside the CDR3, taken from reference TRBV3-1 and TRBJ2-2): DTAVSQTPKYLVTQMGNDKSIKCEQNLGHDTMYWYKQDSKKFLKIMFSYNNKELIINETVPNRFSPKSPDKAHLNLHINSLELGDSAVYFCASSQRLAGSTGELFFGEGSRLTVL.

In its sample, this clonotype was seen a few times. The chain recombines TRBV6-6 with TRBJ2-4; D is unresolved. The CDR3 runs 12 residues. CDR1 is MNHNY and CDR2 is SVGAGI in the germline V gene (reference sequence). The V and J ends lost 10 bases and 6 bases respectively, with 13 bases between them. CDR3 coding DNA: TGTGCCACTATGGAATTCCCAAACATTCAGTACTTC. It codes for CATMEFPNIQYF.